This T cell receptor beta chain was captured in a study of human T cells and chemical hapten exposure (dated by TCRdb to the early 2020s). At the level of the whole study: Libraries were pooled for sequencing, and variation in per-sample TCR yields was attributed mainly to small differences in library volumes within the pool. In alopecia patients, the study followed how the peripheral blood TCR repertoire changed in vivo over primary and secondary sensitization to diphenylcyclopropenone (DPC), a hapten. Study-level results and caveats: The number of TCRs above 1 in 1000 frequency did not change with DPC sensitization; there was no evidence of global repertoire structure alterations. Repeated subsampling changed both the strength of the expansion versus patch-test correlation and the threshold at which that correlation became significant.

Total RNA was extracted from unfractionated whole blood collected in Tempus Blood RNA tubes. Five or six healthy volunteers served as TCR sequencing controls and were bled at day 0, 2 weeks and 6 weeks. Via the germline V gene (reference sequence), CDR1 is SEHNR and CDR2 FQNEAQ. V is trimmed back by 0 bases and J by 6 bases, and the junction contains 7 bases that no gene match accounts for. Reading from cysteine to phenylalanine, the CDR3 counts 15 amino acids. Only the CDR3 DNA is retained, 45 bases long and in frame from the first base. This clonotype was recorded at least ten times. Its recognized antigen is unknown. Base qualities are missing; no much larger clone stands one base away. During library preparation, unique molecular identifiers were attached to individual cDNA molecules so that TCRs could be counted quantitatively and reproducibly. From each blood RNA sample, both TCR alpha and TCR beta chains were sequenced. As for the authors' bioinformatics: A median of approximately 96,000 TCRs per sample was observed, with a range of roughly 20,000 to 700,000. V, J and CDR3 annotation of the TCR reads was performed with the Decombinator software suite. Every sample was subsampled to the same number of TCRs (28,000) for the PS versus PT1 abundance plots. Expanded TCRs were defined as absent before sensitization and observed at least eight times at the 2-week time point. TCRdb applied fastp at Q25 and MiXCR to the public reads, then kept only in-frame beta chains. Rows with one shared CDR3 protein collapse into an entry with the most common genes and DNA. The V and J calls and clone size are TCRdb's, not the authors'. This sample lists about 120,000 distinct CDR3 sequences; over 6.5% were detected once. The top ten hold over 1.1% of the sample.

The sequenced sample was whole blood. This clonotype was sampled from a human donor in good health. Some clones in this sample may be carry-over from other donors' samples. Donor details come from another sample of the same person, matched by shared clones. Recombination joined TRBV7-9 with TRBJ2-7, with 8 bases matching TRBD1. The CDR3 reads CASSLADRVLSEQYF. The DNA reads as follows: TGTGCCAGCAGCTTAGCGGACAGGGTTCTTTCCGAGCAGTACTTC.